These 24 T cell receptor beta chains were sequenced from one sample in a study of shared clonotypes between healthy human individuals (dated by TCRdb to the early 2020s). CD8 naive samples were obtained by positive selection for CCR7 among CD45RO-negative cells, yielding a CD45RA+CCR7+ population from which TemRA cells were excluded. Library preparation used the immunoSEQ multiplex PCR assay. The source is immuneACCESS, and TCRdb retained only in-frame sequences with V and J called. Part of the clones is not carried over; for the studies checked, unresolved V genes explain less than half of this, and the remainder is unexplained. Across this sample there are about 580,000 clones, with roughly 98% seen only once. The ten largest clones capture 0.3% of the sample. The sample was naive CD8+ T cells sorted from blood. The meaning of the sample's cell subset or site label: CD45RA+CCR7+. The receptors here all came from a man aged 25 to 40 in good health.

The rearrangement joins TRBV11-2 to TRBJ2-7; the match to TRBD2 covers 13 bases. Germline V gene data show CDR1 as SGHAT and CDR2 as FQNNGV. The V gene end was trimmed by 6 bases and the J gene end by 2 bases; junction bases not matched to a gene: 16. The CDR3 consists of 19 residues. The CDR3 coding sequence is TGTGCCAGCAGGACGCCAGGGGGTGGACTAGCGGGAGACCCCTACGAGCAGTACTTC. Its protein is CASRTPGGGLAGDPYEQYF. The whole variable domain, filled in from reference TRBV11-2 and TRBJ2-7, reads EAGVAQSPRYKIIEKRQSVAFWCNPISGHATLYWYQQILGQGPKLLIQFQNNGVVDDSQLPKDRFSAERLKGVDSTLKIQPAKLEDSAVYLCASRTPGGGLAGDPYEQYFGPGTRLTVT.

The chain uses TRBV7-6 and TRBJ2-1, with D hard to call. Germline CDR1 SGHVS, CDR2 FNYEAQ. The CDR3 totals 13 residues. Trimming left V 1 base short and J 4 bases short, with 5 bases between. Here the CDR3 reads CASSLGRYNEQFF. The CDR3 nucleotides are TGTGCCAGCAGCTTAGGGCGGTACAATGAGCAGTTCTTC.

This rearrangement joins TRBV7-2 to TRBJ2-2; D may be TRBD1 or TRBD2 (5 bases each). Germline V gene data show CDR1 as SGHTA and CDR2 as FQGNSA. CDR3 size: 15 residues. V lost 4 bases and J 3 bases, leaving 12 bases between the germline ends. DNA for the CDR3: TGTGCCAGCAGCTCTTCCGGGACGTACACCGGGGAGCTGTTTTTT. The encoded protein is CASSSSGTYTGELFF.

Details on this clone: Other DNA sequences in this sample translate to the same CDR3. The chain links TRBV25-1 to TRBJ2-7; D not resolved. Per germline, CDR1 MGHDK and CDR2 SYGVNS. The V end lost 3 bases, the J end lost 4 bases, and 4 bases lay between the germline ends. The CDR3 is made up of 11 amino acids. The CDR3 DNA sequence: TGTGCCAGCAGTGACTCTTACGAGCAGTACTTC. Translation: CASSDSYEQYF.

The rearrangement links TRBV5-1 to TRBJ1-2; 9 positions agree with TRBD1. CDR1 is SGHRS and CDR2 is YFSETQ in the germline V gene. V was clipped by 4 bases and J by 1 base; unmatched bases: 2. The CDR3 has 14 amino acids. The CDR3 region is CASSGQGLNYGYTF. The CDR3 DNA reads as TGCGCCAGCAGCGGACAGGGGCTTAACTATGGCTACACCTTC.

The V and J genes are TRBV6-1 and TRBJ2-5; D tentatively fits TRBD1 or TRBD2 (5 bases each). CDR1 and CDR2 from the germline V gene are MNHNS and SASEGT. Trimming took 7 bases from V and 4 from J, leaving 13 bases between them. The CDR3 contains 13 residues. The CDR3 bases are TGTGCCAGCAACGGGGCTCAACTAGAGACCCAGTACTTC. This sequence encodes CASNGAQLETQYF.

The chain combines TRBV27 with TRBJ2-1; TRBD1 or TRBD2 may be the D gene (6 bases each). The CDR3 consists of 15 residues. Germline CDR1 MNHEY, CDR2 SMNVEV (reference sequence). Trimming left V 8 bases short and J 5 bases short, with 19 bases between. The DNA for the CDR3 is TGTGCCAGCTACGGGGGCGCGGACATAAACAATGAGCAGTTCTTC. Amino acids: CASYGGADINNEQFF.

This chain joins TRBV5-1 and TRBJ2-3; D remains ambiguous. The CDR3 sequence is 11 residues long. CDR1 is SGHRS, CDR2 YFSETQ, per germline. The germline V and J ends were trimmed by 5 bases and 6 bases, with 7 bases remaining between them. CDR3 residues: CASRLSDTQYF. The CDR3 DNA is TGCGCCAGCAGGTTGTCTGATACGCAGTATTTT.

The chain employs TRBV11-2 and TRBJ2-7; 7 bases fit TRBD1. CDR3 length equals 16 residues. CDR1 and CDR2 from the germline V gene are SGHAT and FQNNGV. Trimming at V came to 5 bases and at J to 9 bases, leaving 19 bases not matched to a gene. CDR3 in amino acids: CASSPPGTAPYDGQYF. The CDR3 nucleotides are TGTGCCAGCAGCCCTCCCGGGACAGCTCCTTACGACGGGCAGTACTTC.

V gene TRBV5-1 combines with J gene TRBJ2-5, with 7 bases lining up with TRBD2. The germline gives CDR1 SGHRS, CDR2 YFSETQ. The CDR3 contains 15 residues. V gave up 2 bases and J gave up 5 bases; unmatched junction bases: 9. CDR3 sequence: CASSFNSGPTETQYF. In DNA, the CDR3 is TGCGCCAGCAGCTTTAATAGCGGGCCTACGGAGACCCAGTACTTC.

The J gene is TRBJ2-5, the V gene TRBV5-1; 8 nucleotides align to TRBD1. In germline, CDR1 is SGHRS, CDR2 YFSETQ. CDR3 size: 14 residues. Unmatched junction bases numbered 5, after V lost 4 bases and J lost 3 bases. CDR3 residues: CASSHQDREETQYF. In nucleotides, the CDR3 is TGCGCCAGCAGCCACCAGGACAGGGAAGAGACCCAGTACTTC.

In its sample, this clone was seen once. The chain employs TRBV5-5 and TRBJ1-5; D remains ambiguous. The ends were cut back, 2 bases at V and 0 bases at J, with 9 bases in the middle. Germline V gene lookup returns CDR1 SGHKS and CDR2 YYEKEE (reference sequence). CDR3 length: 15 amino acids. The CDR3 DNA sequence: TGTGCCAGCAGCTTCTGGGCAGATAGCAATCAGCCCCAGCATTTT. Translated, it gives CASSFWADSNQPQHF.

The chain has TRBV27 and TRBJ2-7, with D possibly TRBD2 on 6 matching bases. Germline V gene data show CDR1 as MNHEY and CDR2 as SMNVEV (reference sequence). This CDR3 is 13 amino acids long. Trimming removed 2 bases from V and 6 bases from J, with 11 bases in between. Here the CDR3 DNA reads TGTGCCAGCAGTTTAACGGGAGTCTTCGAGCAGTACTTC. Translation: CASSLTGVFEQYF.

This chain joins TRBV7-8 and TRBJ2-5, with 10 bases fitting TRBD1. The CDR3 has 17 residues. The V gene's germline CDR1 is SGHVS and CDR2 FQNEAQ. The J segment lost 3 bases and the V segment lost 3 bases, leaving 10 bases of the junction unmatched. The CDR3 reads CASSFFTGTGVEETQYF. CDR3 sequence (DNA): TGTGCCAGCAGCTTTTTCACCGGGACAGGGGTAGAAGAGACCCAGTACTTC.

The chain uses TRBV2 and TRBJ2-1; D may be TRBD2 (5 bases). The V gene lost 2 bases and the J gene lost 9 bases, with 14 bases spanning the gap. The CDR3 is 14 amino acids. The germline V gene has CDR1 SNHLY and CDR2 FYNNEI. CDR3 bases: TGTGCCAGCAGTGAAATAGTCGGGATCCGTGAGCAGTTCTTC. Amino acids: CASSEIVGIREQFF.

The J gene is TRBJ2-7, the V gene TRBV27; D may be TRBD2 (7 bases). CDR1 and CDR2 (germline): MNHEY, SMNVEV (reference sequence). Trimming took off 6 bases at V and 7 bases at J, with 16 bases between the two ends. CDR3 length: 13 residues. The CDR3 DNA is TGTGCCAGCAGGTCGGGGGGCGCGGGGGAGCAGTACTTC. Amino acid sequence: CASRSGGAGEQYF.

The chain is built from TRBV7-9 and TRBJ2-2; 8 bases agree with TRBD2. The V gene's germline CDR1 is SEHNR and CDR2 FQNEAQ (reference sequence). Unmatched junction bases numbered 10, after V lost 4 bases and J lost 6 bases. This CDR3 is 16 amino acids long. CDR3 in DNA: TGTGCCAGCAGCTCGACGGGACTAGTTTCCTCCGGGGAGCTGTTTTTT. Translated, it gives CASSSTGLVSSGELFF.

As DNA, the CDR3 is TGTGCCAGCAGTTGGGACAGGGGTGACATTCAGTACTTC. Translation: CASSWDRGDIQYF. The chain employs TRBV6-5 and TRBJ2-4, with 10 bases that match TRBD1. V lost 4 bases and J lost 8; bases outside the gene matches: 2. Germline-derived CDR1 and CDR2 are MNHEY and SVGAGI. The length of the CDR3 is 13 residues.

This chain links TRBV2 with TRBJ1-2; 10 bases agree with TRBD1. The CDR3 extends over 13 amino acids. J lost 8 bases, V lost 9 bases, and 9 bases had no gene match. Germline CDR1 SNHLY, CDR2 FYNNEI. The CDR3 region has the DNA TGTGCCAGTCCGGGACAGGGGCTCGAAGGCTACACCTTC. Translated: CASPGQGLEGYTF.

The rearrangement joins TRBV7-9 to TRBJ2-3; no clear D gene. V shed 5 bases and J shed 0 bases, with 12 bases lying between them. The CDR3 has 15 amino acids. Germline V CDR1 and CDR2: SEHNR, FQNEAQ (reference sequence). The CDR3 spells CASSPRTVSTDTQYF. The DNA for the CDR3 is TGTGCCAGCAGCCCCAGGACGGTTAGCACAGATACGCAGTATTTT.

The V and J genes are TRBV30 and TRBJ2-7, with unresolved D. Trimming cost V 4 bases and J 2 bases, with 15 bases left between them. The CDR3 covers 14 residues. Germline-derived CDR1 and CDR2 are GTSNPN and SVGIG (reference sequence). CDR3 region: CAWTPRAGTYEQYF. The CDR3 DNA follows: TGTGCCTGGACCCCAAGGGCAGGAACCTACGAGCAGTACTTC.

The chain carries TRBV27 and TRBJ2-5; the match to TRBD1 covers 8 bases. With 5 bases clipped from V and 5 bases from J, the junction kept 4 bases outside the gene matches. Germline V lookup: CDR1 MNHEY, CDR2 SMNVEV (reference sequence). The CDR3 extends over 13 amino acids. The chain's CDR3 is CASSATGEETQYF. CDR3 sequence (DNA): TGTGCCAGCAGTGCGACAGGGGAGGAGACCCAGTACTTC.

This clone was recorded once. J is TRBJ2-1 and V is TRBV5-8; 7 nucleotides match TRBD1. Germline V CDR1 and CDR2: SGHTS, YDEGEE. The CDR3 has 15 residues. V shed 4 bases and J 2 bases; nucleotides not matched to a gene: 6. CDR3 sequence (DNA): TGTGCCAGCAGCCTTCGGGACAGCACCTACAATGAGCAGTTCTTC. This translates into CASSLRDSTYNEQFF.

This chain links TRBV29-1 with TRBJ2-1; D not resolved. CDR1 and CDR2 (germline): SQVTM, ANQGSEA. CDR3 length equals 15 residues. The V gene lost 0 bases and the J gene lost 0 bases, with 9 bases spanning the gap. DNA of the CDR3: TGCAGCGTTGAAGATCCGGAGAGCTCCTACAATGAGCAGTTCTTC. Protein product: CSVEDPESSYNEQFF.